Below are 27 T cell receptor beta chains sequenced from a single sample in a study of early T cells in non-severe SARS-CoV-2 infection. TCRdb re-derived calls from the 5' RACE reads in MiXCR, one entry per CDR3 protein. This table holds about 77,000 distinct CDR3 sequences, about 9.6% found once. The sample comprised whole blood. The source is an adult who was a healthcare worker with PCR-confirmed SARS-CoV-2 infection or an uninfected control (not recorded which).

The rearrangement uses TRBV20-1 and TRBJ2-7; TRBD2 agrees at 7 bases. CDR1 DFQATT and CDR2 SNEGSKA come from the germline V gene (reference sequence). This CDR3 is 13 amino acids long. The V gene end was trimmed by 3 bases and the J gene end by 0 bases; junction bases not matched to a gene: 2. This chain's CDR3 is CSASGTNSYEQYF. CDR3 DNA: TGCAGTGCTAGCGGGACTAACTCCTACGAGCAGTACTTC.

This clonotype was recorded many times. V gene TRBV6-2 or TRBV6-3 combines with J gene TRBJ2-3; 11 bases are shared with TRBD2. The germline V gene encodes CDR1 MNHEY and CDR2 SVGEGT. With V trimmed by 1 base and J by 2 bases, 2 bases remained unmatched. CDR3 length: 16 residues. DNA of the CDR3: TGTGCCAGCAGTTACTTTAGCGGGAGGGTCACAGATACGCAGTATTTT. Amino acids: CASSYFSGRVTDTQYF.

This clonotype has a count of ten or more. J is TRBJ2-3 and V is TRBV21-1; the table names TRBD2, a call not compared with the DNA. TRBV21-1 is termed a pseudogene. The CDR3 has 19 residues. The CDR3 DNA reads TGTGCCAGCAGCAAAACCTCCCAGAAGGTCCTCTTCGTGGGAGATACGCAGTATTTT. Translating it yields CASSKTSQKVLFVGDTQYF.

In its sample, this clonotype was seen many times. The chain couples TRBV28 to TRBJ2-1; TRBD1 is a possible D gene (6 bases). The CDR3 runs to 15 residues. The V end lost 3 bases, the J end lost 4 bases, and 13 bases lay between the germline ends. Germline assignment: CDR1 MDHEN and CDR2 SYDVKM. The CDR3 sequence: CASSFGTIGYNEQFF. DNA for the CDR3: TGTGCCAGCAGTTTCGGGACAATCGGGTACAATGAGCAGTTCTTC.

This clonotype was seen a few times. The gene calls are TRBV27 and TRBJ2-7; D call uncertain. V lost 5 bases and J lost 5, with 13 bases in between. This CDR3 is 13 amino acids long. Germline V lookup: CDR1 MNHEY, CDR2 SMNVEV (reference sequence). CDR3 nucleotides: TGTGCCAGCAGTCGGTCTCCTCGCCACGAGCAGTACTTC. It translates to CASSRSPRHEQYF.

The sample holds a few counts of this clonotype. The chain carries TRBV18 and TRBJ2-7, with no clear D. Germline V lookup: CDR1 KGHSH, CDR2 LQKENI. V lost 6 bases, J lost 6 bases, and 18 bases lay in between. This CDR3 is built from 14 residues. The CDR3 protein is CASSQDPLPGEQYF. CDR3 DNA: TGTGCCAGCTCTCAAGACCCTCTTCCCGGCGAGCAGTACTTC.

This clonotype appeared a few times. The J gene is TRBJ1-2, the V gene TRBV28, with 10 bases identical to TRBD1. V lost 2 bases to trimming and J lost 5 bases; unmatched junction nucleotides: 2. In germline, CDR1 is MDHEN, CDR2 SYDVKM. This CDR3 is built from 14 residues. The CDR3 loop is CASSLLDRGYGYTF. The CDR3 DNA is TGTGCCAGCAGTTTACTGGACAGGGGGTATGGCTACACCTTC.

This clonotype was seen only a few times. V and J are TRBV6-1 and TRBJ2-2, with TRBD2 matching 7 bases. This CDR3 has 15 amino acids. Germline V gene lookup returns CDR1 MNHNS and CDR2 SASEGT. The V and J ends lost 7 bases and 4 bases, in that order; junction bases with no gene match: 9. CDR3 region: CASIPLWEGTGELFF. The CDR3 DNA sequence: TGTGCCAGCATTCCTTTGTGGGAGGGCACCGGGGAGCTGTTTTTT.

The rearrangement links TRBV10-3 to TRBJ2-7; D remains ambiguous. Per germline, CDR1 ENHRY and CDR2 SYGVKD. The V end was cut by 1 base, the J end by 3 bases, with 1 base between. This CDR3 is built from 11 residues. DNA of the CDR3: TGTGCCATCAGTGAGTACTACGAGCAGTACTTC. Its translation: CAISEYYEQYF.

This clonotype came up many times. This chain joins TRBV10-3 and TRBJ1-3, with 11 bases aligning to TRBD1. CDR1 and CDR2 from the germline V gene are ENHRY and SYGVKD. J was trimmed by 8 bases and V by 7 bases; bases with no gene match: 7. The length of the CDR3 is 14 residues. In DNA form, the CDR3 reads TGTGCCATCAACGGACAGGGGGCTGTGGACACCATATATTTT. It codes for CAINGQGAVDTIYF.

This chain uses TRBV12-3 or TRBV12-4 with TRBJ2-1; TRBD2 might be the D (5 bases). The CDR3 covers 15 residues. V lost 7 bases and J lost 7, with 20 bases in between. CDR3 DNA: TGTGCCAGCACCGAGTACCTGGCGGGCAGGAATGAGCAGTTCTTC. Amino acids: CASTEYLAGRNEQFF.

In its sample, this clonotype was seen many times. The genes are TRBV28 and TRBJ1-5; possibly TRBD1 for D (5 bases). CDR3 length equals 16 residues. CDR1 is MDHEN, CDR2 SYDVKM, per germline. Trimming shortened V by 2 bases and J by 5 bases, and 16 bases separated the two germline ends. The CDR3 coding sequence is TGTGCCAGCAGTTTACCGGCCCCCCGGGGGGATCAGCCCCAGCATTTT. Amino acid sequence: CASSLPAPRGDQPQHF. The whole variable domain, remainder taken from reference TRBV28 and TRBJ1-5, is DVKVTQSSRYLVKRTGEKVFLECVQDMDHENMFWYRQDPGLGLRLIYFSYDVKMKEKGDIPEGYSVSREKKERFSLILESASTNQTSMYLCASSLPAPRGDQPQHFGDGTRLSIL.

The sample holds many counts of this clonotype. The CDR3 nucleotides are TGTGCCACCCGAAGTGGCGGTAGCTCCTACAATGAGCAGTTCTTC. This translates into CATRSGGSSYNEQFF. The chain recombines TRBV24-1 with TRBJ2-1; unclear D gene. CDR1 is KGHDR and CDR2 is SFDVKD in the germline V gene. V was shortened by 9 bases and J by 0 bases, with 14 bases between the two germline ends. This CDR3 comprises 15 residues.

This clonotype came up many times. This chain links TRBV7-9 with TRBJ2-3, with D perhaps matching TRBD1 or TRBD2 (5 bases each). The ends were cut back, 1 base at V and 9 bases at J, with 20 bases in the middle. CDR3 length equals 16 residues. The germline gives CDR1 SEHNR, CDR2 FQNEAQ (reference sequence). The DNA of the CDR3 is TGTGCCAGCAGCTTAGGGATGGGGGAACCAAGTGCCACGCAGTATTTT. Its protein is CASSLGMGEPSATQYF.

This clonotype has ten or more counts. The chain links TRBV7-2 to TRBJ2-1, with unresolved D. CDR1 is SGHTA, CDR2 FQGNSA, per germline. The CDR3 spans 13 residues. The ends were cut back, 2 bases at V and 12 bases at J, with 14 bases in the middle. The CDR3 DNA follows: TGTGCCAGCAGCTTAAGGGCCCTGGTGCGGCAGTTCTTC. Translation: CASSLRALVRQFF.

The chain recombines TRBV5-1 with TRBJ1-1; 7 nucleotides line up with TRBD1. Germline CDR1 and CDR2: SGHRS and YFSETQ. The CDR3 has 14 amino acids. Trimming at V came to 4 bases and at J to 3 bases, leaving 6 bases not matched to a gene. The CDR3 reads CASSPTGEYTEAFF. For the CDR3, the DNA is TGCGCCAGCAGCCCTACAGGGGAATACACTGAAGCTTTCTTT.

In its sample, this clonotype was seen many times. The genes are TRBV10-3 and TRBJ2-3, with 12 bases that match TRBD2. Germline assignment: CDR1 ENHRY and CDR2 SYGVKD. Trimming at V came to 0 bases and at J to 1 base, leaving 5 bases not matched to a gene. The CDR3 loop spans 18 amino acids. The CDR3 bases are TGTGCCATCAGTGAGTCCCTAAGACTAGCGGGAGGCACAGATACGCAGTATTTT. It is translated as CAISESLRLAGGTDTQYF.

This clonotype was recorded at least ten times. The V gene is TRBV14, the J gene TRBJ2-3, with D uncertain. The germline gives CDR1 SGHDN, CDR2 FVKESK. V lost 4 bases and J 8 bases, leaving 7 bases between the germline ends. This CDR3 has 11 amino acids. The CDR3 DNA is TGTGCCAGCAGCCGCTCTTCTACGCAGTATTTT. Amino acids: CASSRSSTQYF.

This clonotype was recorded at least ten times. The chain uses TRBV28 and TRBJ2-5, with 15 bases fitting TRBD2. J lost 5 bases, V lost 4 bases, and 8 bases had no gene match. The CDR3 covers 17 residues. Per the germline V gene, CDR1 is MDHEN and CDR2 is SYDVKM. CDR3 sequence reads: CASSSRTSGRAGETQYF. For the CDR3, the DNA is TGTGCCAGCAGTTCCCGGACTAGCGGGAGGGCCGGGGAGACCCAGTACTTC.

This clonotype was recorded many times. This sequence joins TRBV2 and TRBJ2-7; 10 bases align to TRBD2. The CDR3 is 17 amino acids. CDR1 is SNHLY, CDR2 FYNNEI, per germline. The ends lost 2 bases at V and 5 bases at J; junction bases unmatched: 12. The CDR3, as DNA: TGTGCCAGCAGTGAAAAGGCGCCGGGACTAGCGTTCGACGAGCAGTACTTC. Protein sequence: CASSEKAPGLAFDEQYF.

This clonotype was detected a few times. The final CDR3 position lacks the conserved phenylalanine or tryptophan, pointing to a likely read error. The V and J genes are TRBV4-1 and TRBJ2-7; no firm D call. The germline gives CDR1 MGHRA, CDR2 YSYEKL. V lost 4 bases and J 2 bases, leaving 12 bases between the germline ends. The CDR3 is made up of 14 amino acids. CDR3 loop: CASSLVGEAYEQYL. CDR3 in DNA: TGCGCCAGCAGCCTGGTAGGAGAGGCCTACGAGCAGTACTTG.

The chain employs TRBV30 and TRBJ2-3; TRBD2 matches 9 bases. The CDR3 consists of 18 residues. The V segment lost 3 bases and the J segment 2 bases; nucleotides outside the gene matches: 15. CDR1 and CDR2 from the germline V gene are GTSNPN and SVGIG (reference sequence). The CDR3 sequence: CAWRVTGVPSGITDTQYF. DNA for the CDR3: TGTGCCTGGAGGGTCACAGGGGTACCTAGCGGGATCACAGATACGCAGTATTTT.

In its sample, this clonotype was seen many times. This chain uses TRBV20-1 with TRBJ1-5, with a possible D match to TRBD1 (5 bases). The CDR3 loop spans 15 amino acids. V was trimmed by 2 bases and J by 4 bases, leaving 15 bases between them. Germline assignment: CDR1 DFQATT and CDR2 SNEGSKA (reference sequence). This CDR3 reads CSARNPETVNQPQHF. CDR3 in DNA: TGCAGTGCTAGAAACCCCGAGACAGTTAATCAGCCCCAGCATTTT.

This clonotype was found many times. This chain connects TRBV7-7 to TRBJ2-2; D might be TRBD1 (5 bases). With 5 bases removed from V and 2 bases from J, the gap between germline ends came to 12 bases. From germline, CDR1 is SSHAT and CDR2 FNYEAQ (reference sequence). CDR3 length: 15 amino acids. CDR3 bases: TGTGCCAGCAGCAAGCAGGGTCCTAACACCGGGGAGCTGTTTTTT. Encoded protein: CASSKQGPNTGELFF.

This clonotype was recorded a few times. The genes are TRBV7-9 and TRBJ2-1; 8 positions agree with TRBD2. V shed 6 bases, J shed 6 bases, and the junction held 7 bases outside the gene matches. CDR1 and CDR2 from the germline V gene are SEHNR and FQNEAQ (reference sequence). The CDR3 is made up of 14 amino acids. The DNA for the CDR3 is TGTGCCAGCAGTCCGGACAGCGGGAGCAATGAGCAGTTCTTC. Translating gives CASSPDSGSNEQFF.

This clonotype was seen only a few times. This sequence joins TRBV28 and TRBJ2-7, with D perhaps matching TRBD1 or TRBD2 (5 bases each). The germline gives CDR1 MDHEN, CDR2 SYDVKM. V was pared by 5 bases and J by 1 base, with 12 bases between. This CDR3 has 14 residues. The CDR3 loop reads CASSPGTPSYEQYF. Here the CDR3 DNA reads TGTGCCAGCAGTCCGGGGACGCCGTCCTACGAGCAGTACTTC.

At least ten counts were recorded for this clonotype. The chain uses TRBV6-6 and TRBJ2-7; 8 nucleotides align to TRBD2. The germline V gene has CDR1 MNHNY and CDR2 SVGAGI (reference sequence). V lost 0 bases, J lost 5 bases, and 9 bases stayed unmatched. CDR3 size: 16 residues. CDR3 coding DNA: TGTGCCAGCAGTTACTCGCCTAGCGGGCTATGGGACGAGCAGTACTTC. This codes for CASSYSPSGLWDEQYF.